The entry below gives a single T cell receptor (beta chain) sequence along with its context. The sample originates from a study of blood T cell repertoires in COVID-19. In the study overall: The origin of the acute and convalescent COVID-19 samples was the United States, Italy and Spain. Nucleic acid was either cDNA or gDNA, and it came from T cells, B-cell-depleted T cells, or PBMCs.

Per the authors' pipeline: Cell counts per sample came from amplifying reference gene primers. Clones were read by immunoSEQ multiplex PCR, and TCRdb kept only the in-frame ones, dropping some. V and J calls and clone size are as listed in that table; D and trimming were resolved from the DNA. The sample shows some 100,000 clones, roughly 88% of them seen only once. This CDR3 has 15 amino acids. Germline values: CDR1 SGHAT, CDR2 FQNNGV. V lost 0 bases and J 2 bases, leaving 8 bases between the germline ends. The receptor comes from a woman in her sixties or seventies with acute or convalescent COVID-19. The sample consisted of peripheral blood. This chain joins TRBV11-2 and TRBJ2-1; D uncertain. In DNA form, the CDR3 reads TGTGCCAGCAGCTTAGACCCCGACACCTACAATGAGCAGTTCTTC. This sequence encodes CASSLDPDTYNEQFF. Based on the CDR3 plus reference TRBV11-2 and TRBJ2-1, the full variable domain is EAGVAQSPRYKIIEKRQSVAFWCNPISGHATLYWYQQILGQGPKLLIQFQNNGVVDDSQLPKDRFSAERLKGVDSTLKIQPAKLEDSAVYLCASSLDPDTYNEQFFGPGTRLTVL.